Shown below are 24 T cell receptor beta chains from a single sample sequenced in a study of blood T cell repertoires in COVID-19. Measured with immunoSEQ multiplex PCR; TCRdb has only the in-frame clones, and not every one. Among roughly 420,000 clones listed, 88% were seen once. The sample comprised PBMCs or T cells enriched from blood (not recorded which). The receptors were gathered from a woman aged 30 to 39 with acute COVID-19.

The V and J genes are TRBV5-6 and TRBJ1-2, with D perhaps TRBD1 (5 bases). The ends were cut back, 0 bases at V and 3 bases at J, with 12 bases in the middle. The CDR3 runs to 15 residues. Germline values: CDR1 SGHDT, CDR2 YYEEEE. This chain's CDR3 is CASSLAAGPDYGYTF. The CDR3 DNA follows: TGTGCCAGCAGCTTGGCGGCAGGGCCTGACTATGGCTACACCTTC.

This clone was picked up a small number of times. Additional DNA sequences in this sample encode the identical CDR3. The V and J genes are TRBV24-1 and TRBJ1-1; possibly TRBD1 for D (5 bases). CDR1 and CDR2 from the germline V gene are KGHDR and SFDVKD. The CDR3 sequence is 13 residues long. V was shortened by 3 bases and J by 3 bases, with 7 bases between the two germline ends. CDR3 coding DNA: TGTGCCACCAGTGATCCAGGGTACACTGAAGCTTTCTTT. Amino acid sequence: CATSDPGYTEAFF.

The V gene is TRBV5-1, the J gene TRBJ2-2, with D perhaps TRBD2 (5 bases). This CDR3 is 12 amino acids long. CDR1 and CDR2 (germline): SGHRS, YFSETQ. V lost 4 bases and J 4 bases, leaving 5 bases between the germline ends. The CDR3: CASSAGTGELFF. Here the CDR3 DNA reads TGCGCCAGCAGCGCGGGCACCGGGGAGCTGTTTTTT.

The rearrangement joins TRBV7-9 to TRBJ2-7; weak D call: TRBD1 (5 bases). Deletions cut 0 bases from V and 2 bases from J, with 11 bases between. Germline CDR1 reads SEHNR; CDR2 reads FQNEAQ (reference sequence). This CDR3 comprises 15 residues. The CDR3 DNA reads TGTGCCAGCAGCTTAGCTATTGGACAAACCTACGAGCAGTACTTC. Translating gives CASSLAIGQTYEQYF.

V is TRBV7-3 and J is TRBJ1-1; D not certain. CDR1 is SGHTA, CDR2 FQGTGA, per germline. This CDR3 is built from 14 residues. The ends were cut back, 2 bases at V and 2 bases at J, with 9 bases in the middle. CDR3 coding DNA: TGTGCCAGCAGCTTAGGCGGAACCAACACTGAAGCTTTCTTT. Its translation is CASSLGGTNTEAFF.

V usage is TRBV5-1 and J usage is TRBJ2-7, with unresolved D. Germline-derived CDR1 and CDR2 are SGHRS and YFSETQ. The CDR3 consists of 14 residues. V shed 1 base and J shed 3 bases, with 11 bases lying between them. CDR3 nucleotide sequence: TGCGCCAGCAGCTTGTCCCCAACAGACTACGAGCAGTACTTC. This gives the protein CASSLSPTDYEQYF.

This sequence joins TRBV30 and TRBJ2-3, with 7 positions matching TRBD1. V was pared by 3 bases and J by 0 bases, with 6 bases of the junction left unmatched. The CDR3 covers 15 residues. Germline CDR1 is GTSNPN and CDR2 is SVGIG (reference sequence). CDR3 sequence: CAWSPGGRSTDTQYF. In nucleotides, the CDR3 is TGTGCCTGGAGCCCAGGGGGAAGGAGCACAGATACGCAGTATTTT.

The genes are TRBV18 and TRBJ1-4, with D hard to call. The CDR3 is 16 amino acids. V lost 3 bases and J 0 bases, leaving 11 bases between the germline ends. CDR1 and CDR2 from the germline V gene are KGHSH and LQKENI. CDR3 region: CASSPTRTPTNEKLFF. CDR3 nucleotide sequence: TGTGCCAGCTCACCGACTAGGACTCCAACTAATGAAAAACTGTTTTTT.

V usage is TRBV7-3 and J usage is TRBJ2-1, with D tentatively TRBD2 (5 bases). The CDR3 is 16 amino acids. CDR1 is SGHTA, CDR2 FQGTGA, per germline. The V end was cut by 5 bases, the J end by 1 base, with 15 bases between. This CDR3 is CASSPLRGTSYNEQFF. The CDR3 coding sequence is TGTGCCAGCAGCCCTCTACGGGGTACTTCCTACAATGAGCAGTTCTTC. Full variable domain (outside the CDR3, taken from reference TRBV7-3 and TRBJ2-1): GAGVSQTPSNKVTEKGKYVELRCDPISGHTALYWYRQSLGQGPEFLIYFQGTGAADDSGLPNDRFFAVRPEGSVSTLKIQRTERGDSAVYLCASSPLRGTSYNEQFFGPGTRLTVL.

In this sample, this clone turned up once. This sequence joins TRBV10-3 and TRBJ1-2, with 7 bases aligning to TRBD1. This CDR3 is built from 16 residues. Germline V CDR1 and CDR2: ENHRY, SYGVKD. V lost 0 bases and J lost 6; bases outside the gene matches: 10. CDR3 nucleotides: TGTGCCATCAGTGAGTCGGGGGAAGGGGGCTCAAATGGCTACACCTTC. Its translation is CAISESGEGGSNGYTF.

The chain has TRBV19 and TRBJ2-1, with unresolved D. The V end lost 10 bases, the J end lost 0 bases, and 10 bases lay between the germline ends. There are 13 residues in the CDR3. Per the germline V gene, CDR1 is LNHDA and CDR2 is SQIVND (reference sequence). The CDR3 here is CATTVSSYNEQFF. In DNA form, the CDR3 reads TGTGCCACCACAGTGAGCTCCTACAATGAGCAGTTCTTC.

The chain uses TRBV28 and TRBJ1-3, with D maybe TRBD1 (5 bases). Germline V gene data show CDR1 as MDHEN and CDR2 as SYDVKM. The germline V and J ends were trimmed by 5 bases and 2 bases, with 16 bases remaining between them. The CDR3 totals 16 residues. CDR3 sequence (DNA): TGTGCCAGCAGTGTAGAGCCCACGGGGGCTGGAAACACCATATATTTT. Residues: CASSVEPTGAGNTIYF.

The chain links TRBV7-2 to TRBJ1-2; D ambiguous. The V and J ends lost 1 base and 5 bases respectively, with 8 bases between them. Germline loops: CDR1 SGHTA, CDR2 FQGNSA. This CDR3 is 13 amino acids long. DNA for the CDR3: TGTGCCAGCAGCTTAGTAAGAGGATATGGCTACACCTTC. Protein sequence: CASSLVRGYGYTF.

The J gene is TRBJ2-3, the V gene TRBV11-2; D gene unclear. This CDR3 is built from 16 residues. The V end was cut by 3 bases, the J end by 0 bases, with 13 bases between. Germline V lookup: CDR1 SGHAT, CDR2 FQNNGV. The CDR3 bases are TGTGCCAGCAGCTTGCCGAGCTATCCCAGCACAGATACGCAGTATTTT. Amino acid sequence: CASSLPSYPSTDTQYF.

The chain combines TRBV3-1 (or the pseudogene TRBV3-2) with TRBJ2-1; possible D gene TRBD2, 5 bases. V was clipped by 5 bases and J by 6 bases, with 20 bases between them. This CDR3 is 16 amino acids long. Per germline, CDR1 LGHDT and CDR2 YNNKEL (reference sequence). DNA for the CDR3: TGTGCCAGCAGCGCTTATCTAGCTACCCTGGGCAATGAGCAGTTCTTC. Amino acid sequence: CASSAYLATLGNEQFF.

This sequence joins TRBV19 and TRBJ1-3; 7 bases line up with TRBD1. The CDR3 loop spans 14 amino acids. The V segment lost 7 bases and the J segment 3 bases; nucleotides outside the gene matches: 6. The germline CDR1 and CDR2 sequences are LNHDA and SQIVND (reference sequence). The CDR3 sequence is CASTEGAFGNTIYF. CDR3 DNA: TGTGCCAGTACGGAGGGGGCATTTGGAAACACCATATATTTT. Full variable domain (outside the CDR3, taken from reference TRBV19 and TRBJ1-3): DGGITQSPKYLFRKEGQNVTLSCEQNLNHDAMYWYRQDPGQGLRLIYYSQIVNDFQKGDIAEGYSVSREKKESFPLTVTSAQKNPTAFYLCASTEGAFGNTIYFGEGSWLTVV.

The chain couples TRBV7-8 to TRBJ2-7; possibly TRBD2 for D (6 bases). The CDR3 extends over 14 amino acids. The V and J ends lost 1 base and 6 bases respectively, with 13 bases between them. In germline, CDR1 is SGHVS, CDR2 FQNEAQ. In DNA, the CDR3 is TGTGCCAGCAGCTTAGGGAGCGGGCCTACCGAGCAGTACTTC. Its protein is CASSLGSGPTEQYF.

The chain is built from TRBV24-1 and TRBJ2-2; TRBD2 aligns across 10 bases. V gave up 2 bases and J gave up 3 bases; unmatched junction bases: 5. The CDR3 is made up of 17 amino acids. Per the germline V gene, CDR1 is KGHDR and CDR2 is SFDVKD. The CDR3 sequence is CATSDSSSGGHTGELFF. The CDR3 DNA reads as TGTGCCACCAGTGATTCTTCTAGCGGGGGCCACACCGGGGAGCTGTTTTTT.

The chain joins TRBV19 to TRBJ1-2; 8 bases fit TRBD1. CDR1 and CDR2 (germline): LNHDA, SQIVND (reference sequence). J was trimmed by 8 bases and V by 4 bases; bases with no gene match: 12. The CDR3 runs 15 residues. CDR3 DNA: TGTGCCAGTAGTACCCAGTGGACAGGGAGGAACGGCTACACCTTC. Translated: CASSTQWTGRNGYTF.

The rearrangement links TRBV27 to TRBJ1-3; D uncertain. This CDR3 is built from 15 residues. The germline CDR1 and CDR2 sequences are MNHEY and SMNVEV (reference sequence). V was shortened by 3 bases and J by 7 bases, with 16 bases between the two germline ends. As DNA, the CDR3 is TGTGCCAGCAGTTTCCCCATGGTTGGGCCGAACACCATATATTTT. Translating gives CASSFPMVGPNTIYF.

The chain links TRBV29-1 to TRBJ2-2, with D unclear. This CDR3 has 14 residues. Trimming removed 5 bases at V and 7 bases at J, with 17 bases between. Germline lookup yields CDR1 SQVTM and CDR2 ANQGSEA. The CDR3, as DNA: TGCAGCGTTCGGCAGAACAACTACATCGGGGAGCTGTTTTTT. Its protein product is CSVRQNNYIGELFF.

The chain couples TRBV6-5 to TRBJ1-5; tentative D call: TRBD1 (6 bases). Trimming took 6 bases from V and 9 from J, leaving 21 bases between them. The germline gives CDR1 MNHEY, CDR2 SVGAGI. The CDR3 is 15 residues long. CDR3 sequence (DNA): TGTGCCAGCAGACTATACCGGGACACCCCCTTGCCCCAGCATTTT. Residues: CASRLYRDTPLPQHF.

The genes are TRBV7-2 and TRBJ2-7; TRBD1 aligns across 11 bases. The CDR3 covers 13 residues. CDR1 is SGHTA and CDR2 is FQGNSA in the germline V gene. The V and J ends lost 7 bases and 6 bases, in that order; junction bases with no gene match: 5. CDR3 DNA sequence: TGTGCCAGCACCTATGGGACAGGGGGCGAGCAGTACTTC. Protein product: CASTYGTGGEQYF.

CDR3 amino acids: CSASRGQDNSPLHF. CDR3 DNA sequence: TGCAGTGCTAGTAGGGGACAGGATAATTCACCCCTCCACTTT. The chain links TRBV20-1 to TRBJ1-6; 8 positions agree with TRBD1. The CDR3 consists of 14 residues. The trim removed 3 bases at V and 5 bases at J, leaving 3 bases unmatched. CDR1 is DFQATT, CDR2 SNEGSKA, per germline (reference sequence).